This T cell receptor beta chain was captured by sequencing in a study of cytomegalovirus exposure and HLA in healthy donors. Study results and limitations: Later analysis identified 16,951 TCR beta sequences associated with HLA alleles, using a false discovery rate threshold of 0.05. Owing to their indistinguishability, certain V segments, notably TRBV6-2 and TRBV6-3, were excluded. Other equally common chains were less clonally expanded than HLA-associated TCR beta chains, a later analysis showed.

The V gene's germline CDR1 is MNHEY and CDR2 SMNVEV (reference sequence). The ends lost 5 bases at V and 4 bases at J; junction bases unmatched: 7. The CDR3 spans 14 residues. Worth noting for this clone: Antigen unknown.

The PCR employed 60 Vbeta primers together with 13 Jbeta primers. Here immunoSEQ multiplex PCR was the method, and the copy in TCRdb shows in-frame clones only, minus some. The sample lists about 160,000 clones; around 72% were seen once. Input material: PBMCs. The chain is built from TRBV27 and TRBJ1-2; 7 nucleotides agree with TRBD1. The TCR originated in a man aged 35-49 years in good health and CMV-seropositive. CDR3 sequence (DNA): TGTGCCAGCAGTCCCCGGACAGGACTCTATGGCTACACCTTC. It translates to CASSPRTGLYGYTF.